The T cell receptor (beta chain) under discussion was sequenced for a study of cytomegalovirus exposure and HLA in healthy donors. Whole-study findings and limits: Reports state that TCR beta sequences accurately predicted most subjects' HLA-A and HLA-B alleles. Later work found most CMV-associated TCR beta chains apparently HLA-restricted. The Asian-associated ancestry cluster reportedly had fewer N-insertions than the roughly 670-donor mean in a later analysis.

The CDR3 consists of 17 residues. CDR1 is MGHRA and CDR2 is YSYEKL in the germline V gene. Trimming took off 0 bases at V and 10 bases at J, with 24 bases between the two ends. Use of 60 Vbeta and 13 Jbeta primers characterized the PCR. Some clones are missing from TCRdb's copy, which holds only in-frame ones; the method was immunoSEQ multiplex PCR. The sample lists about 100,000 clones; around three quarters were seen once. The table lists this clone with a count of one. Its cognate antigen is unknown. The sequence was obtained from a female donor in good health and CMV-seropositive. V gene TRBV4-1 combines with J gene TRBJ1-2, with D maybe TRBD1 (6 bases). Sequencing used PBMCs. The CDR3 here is CASSQDREGVGRRLYTF. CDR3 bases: TGCGCCAGCAGCCAAGATCGGGAGGGGGTGGGGCGACGGCTCTACACCTTC.